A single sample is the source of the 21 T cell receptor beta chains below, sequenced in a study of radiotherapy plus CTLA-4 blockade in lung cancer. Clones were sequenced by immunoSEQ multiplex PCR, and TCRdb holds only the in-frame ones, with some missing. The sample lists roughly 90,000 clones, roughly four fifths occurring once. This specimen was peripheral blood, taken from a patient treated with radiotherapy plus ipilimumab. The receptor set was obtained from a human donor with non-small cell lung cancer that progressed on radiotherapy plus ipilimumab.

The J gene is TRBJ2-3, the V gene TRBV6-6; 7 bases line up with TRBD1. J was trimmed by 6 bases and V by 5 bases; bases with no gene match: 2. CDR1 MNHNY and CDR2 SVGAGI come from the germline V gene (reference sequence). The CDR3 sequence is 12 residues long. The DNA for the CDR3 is TGTGCCAGCAGTGGGACAGCCGATACGCAGTATTTT. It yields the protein CASSGTADTQYF.

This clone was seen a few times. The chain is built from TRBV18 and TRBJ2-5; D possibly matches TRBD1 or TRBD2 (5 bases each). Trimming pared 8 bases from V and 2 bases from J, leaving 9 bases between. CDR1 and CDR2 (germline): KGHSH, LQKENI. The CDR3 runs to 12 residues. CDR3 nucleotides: TGTGCCAGCATCGAGGGGCAAGAGACCCAGTACTTC. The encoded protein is CASIEGQETQYF.

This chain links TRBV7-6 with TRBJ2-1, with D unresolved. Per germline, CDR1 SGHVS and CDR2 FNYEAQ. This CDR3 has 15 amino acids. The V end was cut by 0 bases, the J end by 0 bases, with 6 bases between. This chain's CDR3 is CASSLAASSYNEQFF. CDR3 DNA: TGTGCCAGCAGCTTAGCAGCCAGCTCCTACAATGAGCAGTTCTTC.

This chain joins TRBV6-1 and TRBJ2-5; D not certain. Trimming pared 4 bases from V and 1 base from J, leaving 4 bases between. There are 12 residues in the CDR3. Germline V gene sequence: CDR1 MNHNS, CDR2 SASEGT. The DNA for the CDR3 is TGTGCCAGCAGTGGCGGCCAAGAGACCCAGTACTTC. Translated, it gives CASSGGQETQYF.

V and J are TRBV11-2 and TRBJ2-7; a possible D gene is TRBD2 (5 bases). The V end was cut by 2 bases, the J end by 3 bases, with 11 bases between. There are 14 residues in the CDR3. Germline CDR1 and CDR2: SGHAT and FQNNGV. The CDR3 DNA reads TGTGCCAGCAGCTTACTTCCGGGGAACTACGAGCAGTACGTC. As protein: CASSLLPGNYEQYV.

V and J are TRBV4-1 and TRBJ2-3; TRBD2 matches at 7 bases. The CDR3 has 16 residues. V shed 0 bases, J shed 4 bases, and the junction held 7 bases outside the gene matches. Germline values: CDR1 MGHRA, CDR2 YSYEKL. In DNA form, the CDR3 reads TGCGCCAGCAGCCAAGAGGTCGGGGCGGGGGCAGATACGCAGTATTTT. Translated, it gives CASSQEVGAGADTQYF.

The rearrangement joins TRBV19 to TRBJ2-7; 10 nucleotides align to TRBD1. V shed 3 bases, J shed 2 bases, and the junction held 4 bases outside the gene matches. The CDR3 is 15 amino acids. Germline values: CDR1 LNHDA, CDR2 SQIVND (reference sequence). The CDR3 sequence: CASSIGQGGTYEQYF. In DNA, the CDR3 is TGTGCCAGTAGTATCGGACAGGGGGGGACCTACGAGCAGTACTTC.

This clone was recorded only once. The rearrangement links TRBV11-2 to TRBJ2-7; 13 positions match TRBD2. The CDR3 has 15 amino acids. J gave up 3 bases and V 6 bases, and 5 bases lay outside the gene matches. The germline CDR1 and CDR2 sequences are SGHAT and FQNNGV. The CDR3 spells CASSHGLAGVYEQYF. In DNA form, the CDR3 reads TGTGCCAGCAGTCATGGACTAGCGGGAGTCTACGAGCAGTACTTC.

CDR3 in amino acids: CAIRDRWGTEAFF. In DNA form, the CDR3 reads TGTGCCATCAGGGATCGGTGGGGCACTGAAGCTTTCTTT. The V gene is TRBV10-3, the J gene TRBJ1-1, with D unresolved. Deletions cut 6 bases from V and 4 bases from J, with 12 bases between. CDR3 length equals 13 residues. The germline V gene encodes CDR1 ENHRY and CDR2 SYGVKD.

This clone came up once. In nucleotides, the CDR3 is TGCGCCAGCAGAAACGCCGGGACCTCAGAGACCCAGTACTTC. Residues: CASRNAGTSETQYF. The chain carries TRBV10-2 and TRBJ2-5, with D tentatively TRBD1 or TRBD2 (5 bases each). CDR3 length equals 14 residues. Trimming cost V 6 bases and J 4 bases, with 15 bases left between them. Germline lookup yields CDR1 WSHSY and CDR2 SAAADI.

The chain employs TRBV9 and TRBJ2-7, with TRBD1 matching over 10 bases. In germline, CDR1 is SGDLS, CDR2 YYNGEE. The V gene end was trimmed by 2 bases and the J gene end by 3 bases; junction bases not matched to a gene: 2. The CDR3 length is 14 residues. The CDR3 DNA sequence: TGTGCCAGCAGCGTCGGGACAGGGGTCTACGAGCAGTACTTC. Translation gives CASSVGTGVYEQYF.

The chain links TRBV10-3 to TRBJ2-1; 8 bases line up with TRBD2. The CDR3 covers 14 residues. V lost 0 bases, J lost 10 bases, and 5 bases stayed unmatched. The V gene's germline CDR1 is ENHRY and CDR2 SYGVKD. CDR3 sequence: CAISESKASGEQFF. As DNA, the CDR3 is TGTGCCATCAGTGAGTCGAAGGCTAGCGGGGAGCAGTTCTTC.

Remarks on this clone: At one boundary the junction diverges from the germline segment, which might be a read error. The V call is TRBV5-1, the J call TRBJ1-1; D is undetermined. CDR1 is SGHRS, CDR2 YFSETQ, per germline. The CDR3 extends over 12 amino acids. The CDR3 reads CVSSLTNTEAFF. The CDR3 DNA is TGCGTCAGCAGCTTGACGAACACTGAAGCTTTCTTT. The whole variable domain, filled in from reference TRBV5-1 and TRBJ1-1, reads KAGVTQTPRYLIKTRGQQVTLSCSPISGHRSVSWYQQTPGQGLQFLFEYFSETQRNKGNFPGRFSGRQFSNSRSEMNVSTLELGDSALYLCVSSLTNTEAFFGQGTRLTVV.

In DNA form, the CDR3 reads TGTGCCAGCCGGACGGGGGGGCGGACTAGCTACGAGCAGTACTTC. As protein: CASRTGGRTSYEQYF. The rearrangement uses TRBV7-8 and TRBJ2-7, with 8 bases that match TRBD2. The CDR3 is 15 residues long. Germline V gene data show CDR1 as SGHVS and CDR2 as FQNEAQ. V dropped 8 bases and J dropped 3; count of bases not matched to a gene: 12.

This CDR3 reads CAWSGSLVGEQYF. The CDR3 DNA is TGTGCCTGGAGCGGGAGTTTAGTAGGCGAGCAGTACTTC. The chain uses TRBV30 and TRBJ2-7; a possible D gene is TRBD2 (6 bases). The CDR3 runs 13 residues. Germline values: CDR1 GTSNPN, CDR2 SVGIG (reference sequence). Between the trimmed V and J ends, which lost 3 bases and 6 bases, there was a span of 15 bases.

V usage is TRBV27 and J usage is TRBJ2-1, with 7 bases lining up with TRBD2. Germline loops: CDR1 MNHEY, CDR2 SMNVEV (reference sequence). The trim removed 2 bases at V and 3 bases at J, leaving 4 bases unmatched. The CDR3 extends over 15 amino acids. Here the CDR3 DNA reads TGTGCCAGCAGTTTAACCGGGACTAACTACAATGAGCAGTTCTTC. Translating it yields CASSLTGTNYNEQFF.

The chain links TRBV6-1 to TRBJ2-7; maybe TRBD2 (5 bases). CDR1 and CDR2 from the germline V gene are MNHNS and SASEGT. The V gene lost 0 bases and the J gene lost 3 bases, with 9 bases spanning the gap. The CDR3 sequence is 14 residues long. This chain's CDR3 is CASSEAGENYEQYV. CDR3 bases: TGTGCCAGCAGTGAAGCCGGGGAGAACTACGAGCAGTACGTC.

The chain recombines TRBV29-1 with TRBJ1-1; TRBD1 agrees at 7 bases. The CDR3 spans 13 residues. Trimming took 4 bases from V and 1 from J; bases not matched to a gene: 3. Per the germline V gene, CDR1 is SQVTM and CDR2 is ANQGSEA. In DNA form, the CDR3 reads TGCAGCGTTGGTACAGGGGAGAACACTGAAGCTTTCTTT. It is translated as CSVGTGENTEAFF.

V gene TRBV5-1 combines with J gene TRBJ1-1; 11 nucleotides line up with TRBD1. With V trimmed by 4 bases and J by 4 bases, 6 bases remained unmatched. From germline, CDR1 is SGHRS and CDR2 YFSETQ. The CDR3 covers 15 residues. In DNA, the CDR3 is TGCGCCAGCAGCCTGACCGGGACAGGGGGCACTGAAGCTTTCTTT. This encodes CASSLTGTGGTEAFF. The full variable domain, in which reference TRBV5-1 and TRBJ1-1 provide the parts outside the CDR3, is KAGVTQTPRYLIKTRGQQVTLSCSPISGHRSVSWYQQTPGQGLQFLFEYFSETQRNKGNFPGRFSGRQFSNSRSEMNVSTLELGDSALYLCASSLTGTGGTEAFFGQGTRLTVV.

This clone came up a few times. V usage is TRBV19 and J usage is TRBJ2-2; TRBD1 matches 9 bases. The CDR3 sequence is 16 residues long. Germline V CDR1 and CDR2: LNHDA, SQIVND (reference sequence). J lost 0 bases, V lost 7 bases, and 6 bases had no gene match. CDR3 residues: CASTFRDRANTGELFF. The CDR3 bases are TGTGCCAGTACTTTCAGGGACAGGGCGAACACCGGGGAGCTGTTTTTT.

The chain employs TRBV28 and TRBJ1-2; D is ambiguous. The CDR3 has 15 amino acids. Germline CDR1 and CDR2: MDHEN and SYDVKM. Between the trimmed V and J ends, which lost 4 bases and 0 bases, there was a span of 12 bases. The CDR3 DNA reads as TGTGCCAGCAGTTCCCCCGACGGAACTAACTATGGCTACACCTTC. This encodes CASSSPDGTNYGYTF.